The 13 T cell receptor beta chains given below trace back to one sample, sequenced in a study of molecular identifiers for immune sequencing clone quantification. TCRdb reprocessed the PCR reads via MiXCR and lists one record per CDR3 protein. The table records about 640,000 distinct CDR3 sequences, 15% to 20% of them present only once. Sequenced sample: naive CD8+ T cells from blood, with Jurkat cell RNA spiked in. Subset here: FACS-sorted CD8+CD4-CCR7+CD45RA+ naive T cells. The receptors were gathered from a human donor in good health. Some libraries in this study had Jurkat cell RNA spiked in.

The chain employs TRBV7-2 and TRBJ2-1; 14 bases are a match to TRBD2. CDR1 and CDR2 from the germline V gene are SGHTA and FQGNSA. V dropped 1 base and J dropped 1; count of bases not matched to a gene: 3. This CDR3 comprises 18 residues. The CDR3 DNA reads as TGTGCCAGCAGCTTAGAAGGACTAGCGGGAGGATCCTACAATGAGCAGTTCTTC. It codes for CASSLEGLAGGSYNEQFF.

Many counts were recorded for this clonotype. In DNA form, the CDR3 reads TGTGCCAGCAGTTCTGGGGACGTCTCCTACGAGCAGTACTTC. Its translation: CASSSGDVSYEQYF. The chain carries TRBV6-2 or TRBV6-3 and TRBJ2-7; D tentatively fits TRBD1 or TRBD2 (5 bases each). Deletions cut 4 bases from V and 0 bases from J, with 10 bases between. The germline V gene encodes CDR1 MNHEY and CDR2 SVGEGT. The CDR3 is made up of 14 amino acids.

This clonotype was observed many times. The genes are TRBV7-9 and TRBJ1-4; 8 bases fit TRBD1. In germline, CDR1 is SEHNR, CDR2 FQNEAQ (reference sequence). The trim removed 6 bases at V and 7 bases at J, leaving 13 bases unmatched. This CDR3 has 16 residues. The DNA for the CDR3 is TGTGCCAGCAGTTCCGCCGGACAGGGTTTTCTTGAAAAACTGTTTTTT. Amino acid sequence: CASSSAGQGFLEKLFF.

This clonotype was seen at least ten times. The rearrangement uses TRBV5-6 and TRBJ1-3; the match to TRBD1 covers 7 bases. CDR3 size: 15 residues. Trimming at V came to 4 bases and at J to 0 bases, leaving 4 bases not matched to a gene. Germline V gene lookup returns CDR1 SGHDT and CDR2 YYEEEE. CDR3 sequence (DNA): TGTGCCAGCAGCGTGGGACAGCCCTCTGGAAACACCATATATTTT. This sequence encodes CASSVGQPSGNTIYF.

This clonotype was seen at least ten times. The V call is TRBV7-9, the J call TRBJ2-3; weak D call: TRBD2 (6 bases). The length of the CDR3 is 15 residues. V lost 1 base and J lost 2, with 10 bases in between. Germline V gene data show CDR1 as SEHNR and CDR2 as FQNEAQ (reference sequence). The CDR3 protein is CASSLVADVTDTQYF. DNA of the CDR3: TGTGCCAGCAGCTTAGTAGCGGATGTCACAGATACGCAGTATTTT.

As concerns this clonotype: With a much larger clone just one base away, this may be a read error. The chain employs TRBV7-6 and TRBJ2-1; 7 bases are shared with TRBD1. The junction had 12 bases not matched to a gene; V was cut back by 2 bases and J by 8 bases. The CDR3 totals 16 residues. Germline V gives CDR1 SGHVS, CDR2 FNYEAQ. For the CDR3, the DNA is TGTGCCAGCAGCTTAACCCCGCCAGACAGGGACGATGAGCAGTTCTTC. It encodes CASSLTPPDRDDEQFF. Variable domain in full (rest from reference TRBV7-6 and TRBJ2-1): GAGVSQSPRYKVTKRGQDVALRCDPISGHVSLYWYRQALGQGPEFLTYFNYEAQQDKSGLPNDRFSAERPEGSISTLTIQRTEQRDSAMYRCASSLTPPDRDDEQFFGPGTRLTVL.

This clonotype has just a few counts. V is TRBV11-2 and J is TRBJ2-7; tentatively, D is TRBD2 (5 bases). Per germline, CDR1 SGHAT and CDR2 FQNNGV. The CDR3 is made up of 14 amino acids. Trimming pared 5 bases from V and 3 bases from J, leaving 14 bases between. CDR3 sequence (DNA): TGTGCCAGCAGCAGTGGCCCCCGGGACTACGAGCAGTACTTC. Protein product: CASSSGPRDYEQYF.

On this clonotype: A much more abundant neighbour one base away suggests this may be a read error. The chain carries TRBV7-9 and TRBJ2-7, with 8 bases aligning to TRBD1. Germline V gives CDR1 SEHNR, CDR2 FQNEAQ (reference sequence). CDR3 length: 15 residues. The CDR3 DNA reads TGTGCCAACAGCCCCTGGACAGGGACCAACGTCGAGCAGTACTTC. Translation gives CANSPWTGTNVEQYF.

This clonotype was picked up a small number of times. The chain is built from TRBV6-5 and TRBJ1-1; TRBD1 matches at 9 bases. Germline values: CDR1 MNHEY, CDR2 SVGAGI. The V and J ends lost 8 bases and 1 base, in that order; junction bases with no gene match: 5. The CDR3 extends over 14 amino acids. The CDR3 coding sequence is TGTGCCAGCCAGGGACAGGGTTCGAACACTGAAGCTTTCTTT. Protein product: CASQGQGSNTEAFF.

A note on this clonotype: Possible read error: a much larger clone is one base away. The chain uses TRBV10-2 and TRBJ2-5, with 9 bases fitting TRBD2. Germline V CDR1 and CDR2: WSHSY, SAAADI. The CDR3 loop spans 18 amino acids. Written as DNA, the CDR3 is TGCGCCAACAGTGAGTCGCCCTGGACTAGCGCATACCAAGAGACCCAGTACTTC. Amino acids: CANSESPWTSAYQETQYF.

This clonotype was counted a few times. The chain links TRBV5-1 to TRBJ1-2, with 8 bases identical to TRBD1. From germline, CDR1 is SGHRS and CDR2 YFSETQ. The CDR3 consists of 15 residues. The V segment lost 3 bases and the J segment 4 bases; nucleotides outside the gene matches: 8. In nucleotides, the CDR3 is TGCGCCAGCAGCTGGCGACAGGGGAGAACCTATGGCTACACCTTC. It specifies CASSWRQGRTYGYTF.

This clonotype was observed many times. This sequence joins TRBV7-2 and TRBJ2-7; 9 bases are a match to TRBD2. Germline V gene sequence: CDR1 SGHTA, CDR2 FQGNSA. This CDR3 is built from 15 residues. V dropped 3 bases and J dropped 2; count of bases not matched to a gene: 5. The DNA for the CDR3 is TGTGCCAGCAGCTTCAGCGGGGGGCAGCCCTACGAGCAGTACTTC. As protein: CASSFSGGQPYEQYF.

This clonotype was recorded only once. A single base separates this from a much larger clone, so it may be a read error. This chain connects TRBV18 to TRBJ2-7; TRBD2 is a possible D gene (5 bases). The CDR3 covers 15 residues. Trimming shortened V by 8 bases and J by 0 bases, and 17 bases separated the two germline ends. Germline assignment: CDR1 KGHSH and CDR2 LQKENI. CDR3 region: CASPAPEGGSYEQYF. The DNA for the CDR3 is TGTGCCAGCCCGGCCCCAGAGGGCGGCTCCTACGAGCAGTACTTC.